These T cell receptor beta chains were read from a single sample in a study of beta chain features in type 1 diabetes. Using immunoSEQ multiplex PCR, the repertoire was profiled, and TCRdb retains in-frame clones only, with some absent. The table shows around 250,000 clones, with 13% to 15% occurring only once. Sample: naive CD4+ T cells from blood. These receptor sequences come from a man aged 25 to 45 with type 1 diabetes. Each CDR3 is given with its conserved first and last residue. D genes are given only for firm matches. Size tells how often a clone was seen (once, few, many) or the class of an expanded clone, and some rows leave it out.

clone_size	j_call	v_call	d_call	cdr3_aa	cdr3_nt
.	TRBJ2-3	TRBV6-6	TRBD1	CASSQRGQGATDTQYF	TGTGCCAGCAGCCAGAGGGGACAGGGGGCAACAGATACGCAGTATTTT
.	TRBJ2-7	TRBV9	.	CASSVEAGGAYEQYF	TGTGCCAGCAGCGTAGAGGCTGGCGGAGCCTACGAGCAGTACTTC
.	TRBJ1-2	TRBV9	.	CASSVGVNSYGYTF	TGTGCCAGCAGCGTAGGAGTAAACAGCTATGGCTACACCTTC
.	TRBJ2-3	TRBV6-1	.	CASSGSSGDTDTQYF	TGTGCCAGCAGTGGAAGTAGCGGTGACACAGATACGCAGTATTTT
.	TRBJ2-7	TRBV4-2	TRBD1	CASSQVGTGLSYEQYF	TGTGCCAGCAGCCAAGTCGGGACAGGCCTCTCCTACGAGCAGTACTTC
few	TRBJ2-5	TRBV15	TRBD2	CATSTTSGAGRQYF	TGTGCCACCAGCACCACTTCGGGCGCCGGGAGGCAGTACTTC
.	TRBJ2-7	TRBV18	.	CASSPSLAREDEQYF	TGTGCCAGCTCACCTTCATTGGCACGAGAGGACGAGCAGTACTTC
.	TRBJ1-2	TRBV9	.	CASSGTTRANYGYTF	TGTGCCAGCAGCGGGACAACGAGAGCTAACTATGGCTACACCTTC
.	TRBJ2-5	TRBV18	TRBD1	CASSPWTGNNQETQYF	TGTGCCAGCTCACCTTGGACAGGGAACAACCAAGAGACCCAGTACTTC
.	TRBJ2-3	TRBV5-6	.	CASSLPENTQYF	TGTGCCAGCAGCTTACCCGAGAATACGCAGTATTTT
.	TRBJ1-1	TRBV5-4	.	CASSLGGPGTEAFF	TGTGCCAGCAGCTTGGGGGGGCCTGGCACTGAAGCTTTCTTT
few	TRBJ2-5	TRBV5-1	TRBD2	CASTLGSSGRTETQYF	TGCGCCAGCACTTTGGGGTCCAGCGGGAGGACAGAGACCCAGTACTTC
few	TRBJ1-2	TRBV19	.	CASSIGQDYGYTF	TGTGCCAGTAGTATCGGTCAGGACTATGGCTACACCTTC
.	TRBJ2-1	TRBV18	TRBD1	CASSPGTGADNEQFF	TGTGCCAGCTCACCAGGGACAGGGGCCGACAATGAGCAGTTCTTC
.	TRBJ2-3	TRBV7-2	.	CASSSYGDTQYF	TGTGCCAGCAGCTCCTACGGGGATACGCAGTATTTT
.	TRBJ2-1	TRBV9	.	CASSSGGLSYNEQFF	TGTGCCAGCAGCAGCGGCGGGCTCTCCTACAATGAGCAGTTCTTC
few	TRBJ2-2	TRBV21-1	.	CASSPRTSELSGELFF	TGTGCCAGCAGCCCGCGGACTAGCGAATTGTCCGGGGAGCTGTTTTTT
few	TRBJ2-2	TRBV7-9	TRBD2	CATQTSGSTGELFF	TGTGCCACTCAGACTAGCGGGAGTACCGGGGAGCTGTTTTTT
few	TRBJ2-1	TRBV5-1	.	CASSWGLTSYNEQFF	TGCGCCAGCAGCTGGGGACTTACCTCCTACAATGAGCAGTTCTTC
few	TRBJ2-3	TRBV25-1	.	CASSAQGSDTQYF	TGTGCCAGCAGTGCCCAGGGTTCAGATACGCAGTATTTT
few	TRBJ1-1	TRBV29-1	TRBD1	CSVAGTGPLNTEAFF	TGCAGCGTGGCCGGGACAGGGCCCTTGAACACTGAAGCTTTCTTT
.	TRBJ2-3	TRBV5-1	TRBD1	CASSSHRGDTQYF	TGCGCCAGCAGCTCACACAGGGGAGATACGCAGTATTTT
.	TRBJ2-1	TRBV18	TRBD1	CASSPGDSTYNEQFF	TGTGCCAGCTCACCGGGGGACAGCACCTACAATGAGCAGTTCTTC
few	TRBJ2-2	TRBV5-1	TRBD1	CASSSGTGVTGELFF	TGCGCCAGCTCAAGCGGGACAGGGGTGACCGGGGAGCTGTTTTTT
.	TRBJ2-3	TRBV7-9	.	CASSPRTAHTDTQYF	TGTGCCAGCAGCCCGCGGACTGCTCACACAGATACGCAGTATTTT
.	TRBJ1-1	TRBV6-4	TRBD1	CASSSQGDGTEAFF	TGTGCCAGCAGTTCCCAGGGGGACGGCACTGAAGCTTTCTTT
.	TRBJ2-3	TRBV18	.	CASSPTGADTQYF	TGTGCCAGCTCACCAACCGGGGCAGATACGCAGTATTTT
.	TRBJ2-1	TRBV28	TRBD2	CASSPEGLWQFF	TGTGCCAGCAGCCCCGAGGGACTATGGCAGTTCTTC
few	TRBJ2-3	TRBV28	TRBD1	CASSPQGPDTQYF	TGTGCCAGCAGTCCACAGGGGCCAGATACGCAGTATTTT
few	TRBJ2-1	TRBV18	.	CASSPPASVRGEQFF	TGTGCCAGCTCACCACCGGCTAGCGTACGGGGTGAGCAGTTCTTC
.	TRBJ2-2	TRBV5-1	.	CASSLIGGTGELFF	TGCGCCAGCAGCTTGATCGGGGGCACCGGGGAGCTGTTTTTT
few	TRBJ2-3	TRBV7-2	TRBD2	CASSSSAGRGTDTQYF	TGTGCCAGCAGCTCCTCAGCGGGAAGAGGCACAGATACGCAGTATTTT
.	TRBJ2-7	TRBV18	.	CASSPGLTSSYEQYF	TGTGCCAGCTCACCGGGACTGACGAGCTCCTACGAGCAGTACTTC
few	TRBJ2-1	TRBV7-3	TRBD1	CASSPRPGTGPDSYNEQFF	TGTGCCAGCAGCCCACGTCCCGGGACAGGACCCGATTCATACAATGAGCAGTTCTTC
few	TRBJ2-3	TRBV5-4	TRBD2	CASSLGQLAGGTDTQYF	TGTGCCAGCAGCTTGGGGCAACTAGCGGGAGGCACAGATACGCAGTATTTT
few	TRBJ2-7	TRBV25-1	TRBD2	CASSRRGIPGEQYF	TGTGCCAGCAGTCGGCGGGGGATCCCCGGCGAGCAGTACTTC
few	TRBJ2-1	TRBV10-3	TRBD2	CAISESPTSAEGEQFF	TGTGCCATCAGTGAATCCCCGACTAGCGCTGAAGGTGAGCAGTTCTTC
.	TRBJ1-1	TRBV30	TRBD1	CAWSSRGQGKAEAFF	TGTGCCTGGTCTTCCCGGGGACAGGGAAAAGCTGAAGCTTTCTTT
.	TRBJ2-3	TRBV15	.	CATSRVQGWDTQYF	TGTGCCACCAGCAGAGTTCAGGGATGGGATACGCAGTATTTT
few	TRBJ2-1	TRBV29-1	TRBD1	CSVWGTGSAYNEQFF	TGCAGCGTTTGGGGGACAGGGAGTGCCTACAATGAGCAGTTCTTC
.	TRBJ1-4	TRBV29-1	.	CSVLTVRNEKLFF	TGCAGCGTTTTAACTGTCCGTAATGAAAAACTGTTTTTT
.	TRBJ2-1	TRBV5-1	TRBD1	CASSPAGTGGYNEQFF	TGCGCCAGCAGCCCGGCGGGGACAGGGGGTTACAATGAGCAGTTCTTC
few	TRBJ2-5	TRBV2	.	CASNGRGETQYF	TGTGCCAGCAACGGGAGAGGAGAGACCCAGTACTTC
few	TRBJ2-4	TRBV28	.	CASSQAGTPQNIQYF	TGTGCCAGCAGTCAGGCCGGGACTCCTCAAAACATTCAGTACTTC
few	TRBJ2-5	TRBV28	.	CASTGETQYF	TGTGCCAGCACGGGAGAGACCCAGTACTTC